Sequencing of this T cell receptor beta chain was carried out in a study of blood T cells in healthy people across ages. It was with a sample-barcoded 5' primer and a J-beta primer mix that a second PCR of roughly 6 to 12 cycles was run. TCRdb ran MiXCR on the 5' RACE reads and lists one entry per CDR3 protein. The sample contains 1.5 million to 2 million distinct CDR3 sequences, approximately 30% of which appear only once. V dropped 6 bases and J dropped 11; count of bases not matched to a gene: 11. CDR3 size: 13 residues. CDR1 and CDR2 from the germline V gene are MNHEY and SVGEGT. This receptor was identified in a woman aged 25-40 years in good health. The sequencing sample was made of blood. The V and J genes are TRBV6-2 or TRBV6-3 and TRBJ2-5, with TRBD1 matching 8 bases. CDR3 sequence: CASRGQASDEQYF. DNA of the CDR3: TGTGCCAGCAGGGGACAGGCAAGCGATGAACAGTACTTC.